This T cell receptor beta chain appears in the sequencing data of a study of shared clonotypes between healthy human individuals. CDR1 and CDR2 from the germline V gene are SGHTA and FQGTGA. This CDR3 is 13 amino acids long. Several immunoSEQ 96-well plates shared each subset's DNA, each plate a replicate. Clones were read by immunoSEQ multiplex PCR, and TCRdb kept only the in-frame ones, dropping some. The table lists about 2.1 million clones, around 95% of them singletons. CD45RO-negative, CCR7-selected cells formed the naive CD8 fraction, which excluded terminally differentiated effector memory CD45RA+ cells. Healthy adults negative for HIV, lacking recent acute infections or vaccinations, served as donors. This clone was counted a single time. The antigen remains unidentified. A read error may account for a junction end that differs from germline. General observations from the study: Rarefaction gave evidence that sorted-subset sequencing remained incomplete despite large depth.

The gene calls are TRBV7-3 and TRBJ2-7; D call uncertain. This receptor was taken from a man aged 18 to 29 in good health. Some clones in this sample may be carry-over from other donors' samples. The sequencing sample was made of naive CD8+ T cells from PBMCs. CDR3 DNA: TGTGCCAGCAGCTCGAGCGCGACCTACGAGCAGTGCTTC. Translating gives CASSSSATYEQCF.